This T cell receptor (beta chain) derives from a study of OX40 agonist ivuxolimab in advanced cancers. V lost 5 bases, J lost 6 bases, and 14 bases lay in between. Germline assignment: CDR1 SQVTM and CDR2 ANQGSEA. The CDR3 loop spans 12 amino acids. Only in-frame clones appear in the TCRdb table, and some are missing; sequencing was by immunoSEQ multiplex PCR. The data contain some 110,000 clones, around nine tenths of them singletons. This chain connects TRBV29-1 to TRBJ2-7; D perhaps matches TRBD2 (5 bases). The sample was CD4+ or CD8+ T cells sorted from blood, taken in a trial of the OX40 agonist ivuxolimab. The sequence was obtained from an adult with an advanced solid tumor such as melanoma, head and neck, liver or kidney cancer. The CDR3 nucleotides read TGCAGCGTTCGCGACGGACTTTCCGAGCAGTACTTC. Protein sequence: CSVRDGLSEQYF.